Below, one T cell receptor (beta chain) is given with its context. The antigen remains undetermined. The source of the sample is a study of CD4+ T cells in melanoma. General study points: CD8+ T cell, macrophage and B cell function reportedly correlated with neoantigen-specific CD4+ T cells.

Measured with immunoSEQ multiplex PCR; TCRdb has only the in-frame clones, and not every one. The repertoire holds 6,000 to 8,500 clones, about 71% seen once, with roughly 23% in the top ten. Germline loops: CDR1 LNHDA, CDR2 SQIVND (reference sequence). This CDR3 has 15 residues. With 3 bases clipped from V and 5 bases from J, the junction kept 4 bases outside the gene matches. The rearrangement links TRBV19 to TRBJ2-1; 10 nucleotides line up with TRBD2. This clonotype was sampled from a human donor with melanoma. Source material: cells from a culture (not recorded whether cultured in vitro). The CDR3 bases are TGTGCCAGTAGTATTATTAGCGGGGGGAACAATGAGCAGTTCTTC. This sequence encodes CASSIISGGNNEQFF.